This TCR beta chain was profiled in a study of blood T cell repertoires in COVID-19. For the study at large: The United States, Italy and Spain supplied acute and convalescent COVID-19 samples. From T cells, B-cell-depleted T cells, or PBMCs came the material, which was cDNA or gDNA.

Sequencing was performed with immunoSEQ multiplex PCR; in TCRdb, only in-frame clones are kept and a portion is missing. The table has hundreds of thousands of clones, approximately 81% seen once. Germline CDR1 reads LNHDA; CDR2 reads SQIVND (reference sequence). The V gene end was trimmed by 1 base and the J gene end by 4 bases; junction bases not matched to a gene: 6. This CDR3 has 15 residues. The TCR was taken from an elderly woman with acute or convalescent COVID-19. Sequencing was performed on peripheral blood. This chain connects TRBV19 to TRBJ1-2, with 7 bases lining up with TRBD1. The CDR3 nucleotides read TGTGCCAGTAGTATAGCCCACAGGGGTGGCTATGGCTACACCTTC. It encodes CASSIAHRGGYGYTF.